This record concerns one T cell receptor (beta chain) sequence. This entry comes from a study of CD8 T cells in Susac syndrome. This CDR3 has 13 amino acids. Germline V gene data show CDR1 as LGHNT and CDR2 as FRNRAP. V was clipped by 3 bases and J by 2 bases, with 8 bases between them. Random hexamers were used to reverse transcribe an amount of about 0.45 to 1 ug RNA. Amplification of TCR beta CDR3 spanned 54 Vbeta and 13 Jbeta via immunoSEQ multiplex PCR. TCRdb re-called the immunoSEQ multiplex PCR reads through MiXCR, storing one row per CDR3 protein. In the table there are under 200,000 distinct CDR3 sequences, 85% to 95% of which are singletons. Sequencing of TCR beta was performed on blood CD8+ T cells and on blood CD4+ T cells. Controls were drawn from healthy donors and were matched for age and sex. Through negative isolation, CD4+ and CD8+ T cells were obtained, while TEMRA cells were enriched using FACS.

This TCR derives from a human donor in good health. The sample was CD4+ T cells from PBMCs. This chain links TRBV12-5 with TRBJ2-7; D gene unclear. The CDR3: CASGLDRPYEQYV. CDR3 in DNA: TGTGCTAGTGGTTTAGACCGACCCTACGAGCAGTACGTC.